These 16 T cell receptor beta chains came from one sample sequenced in a study of shared T cell receptors in the human thymus. Profiling relied on immunoSEQ multiplex PCR, and the TCRdb table lists in-frame clones only, not all of them. The table has 600,000 to 900,000 clones, 70% to 90% seen once. This same sample was also taken into another study, of human thymus T cells.

The sample was thymocytes. Receptors originate from a girl less than two years old with a congenital heart defect.

V gene TRBV13 combines with J gene TRBJ1-4; 9 positions agree with TRBD1. V shed 4 bases and J 5 bases; nucleotides not matched to a gene: 14. Germline V gene data show CDR1 as PRHDT and CDR2 as FYEKMQ (reference sequence). CDR3 length: 18 amino acids. In DNA form, the CDR3 reads TGTGCCAGCAGCTCCTCAGACAGGGGGGGTCTGAGGAATGAAAAACTGTTTTTT. Protein product: CASSSSDRGGLRNEKLFF.

This chain links TRBV18 with TRBJ1-1; 9 bases fit TRBD1. Germline lookup yields CDR1 KGHSH and CDR2 LQKENI. This CDR3 is 15 amino acids long. V was clipped by 3 bases and J by 3 bases; unmatched bases: 5. The CDR3 DNA sequence: TGTGCCAGCTCACCTTACTGGGACAGGGACACTGAAGCTTTCTTT. Translating it yields CASSPYWDRDTEAFF.

The chain carries TRBV4-3 and TRBJ1-2; possibly TRBD1 for D (6 bases). The V and J ends lost 1 base and 8 bases respectively, with 20 bases between them. CDR3 size: 16 residues. Germline V gene lookup returns CDR1 LGHNA and CDR2 YSLEER. CDR3 in amino acids: CASSQGWDINRWGYTF. The CDR3 DNA follows: TGCGCCAGCAGCCAAGGTTGGGACATTAACCGGTGGGGCTACACCTTC.

V is TRBV10-3 and J is TRBJ1-2; TRBD1 matches at 7 bases. This CDR3 contains 15 residues. Germline-derived CDR1 and CDR2 are ENHRY and SYGVKD. V was clipped by 6 bases and J by 1 base; unmatched bases: 8. Here the CDR3 reads CAISIRDRVNYGYTF. CDR3 nucleotide sequence: TGTGCCATCAGCATCCGGGACAGAGTTAACTATGGCTACACCTTC.

This chain connects TRBV7-2 to TRBJ2-3; possible D gene TRBD2, 5 bases. Trimming removed 4 bases at V and 2 bases at J, with 22 bases between. Germline CDR1 is SGHTA and CDR2 is FQGNSA. CDR3 length: 18 residues. The CDR3 sequence: CASSSTTTRSFITDTQYF. As DNA, the CDR3 is TGTGCCAGCAGCTCGACAACTACTAGGTCCTTCATCACAGATACGCAGTATTTT. Full variable domain (outside the CDR3, taken from reference TRBV7-2 and TRBJ2-3): GAGVSQSPSNKVTEKGKDVELRCDPISGHTALYWYRQSLGQGLEFLIYFQGNSAPDKSGLPSDRFSAERTGGSVSTLTIQRTQQEDSAVYLCASSSTTTRSFITDTQYFGPGTRLTVL.

This sequence joins TRBV13 and TRBJ1-1; D call uncertain. Deletions cut 1 base from V and 5 bases from J, with 11 bases between. Germline V gene data show CDR1 as PRHDT and CDR2 as FYEKMQ (reference sequence). The CDR3 contains 14 residues. Written as DNA, the CDR3 is TGTGCCAGCAGCTTAGATGGTGGAGGGACTGAAGCTTTCTTT. Encoded protein: CASSLDGGGTEAFF.

This chain uses TRBV5-1 with TRBJ1-1; D unresolved. The CDR3 is 15 amino acids. V was trimmed by 2 bases and J by 1 base, leaving 12 bases between them. Germline V gene data show CDR1 as SGHRS and CDR2 as YFSETQ. The CDR3 loop is CASSFQRHPNTEAFF. CDR3 DNA sequence: TGCGCCAGCAGCTTCCAAAGACACCCGAACACTGAAGCTTTCTTT.

V gene TRBV11-3 combines with J gene TRBJ1-4; 9 nucleotides agree with TRBD1. Germline CDR1 SGHNT, CDR2 YENEEA. V shed 0 bases, J shed 7 bases, and the junction held 9 bases outside the gene matches. The CDR3 sequence is 17 residues long. The DNA for the CDR3 is TGTGCCAGCAGCTTAGAGTCCCGACAGGGGGGATTTGAAAAACTGTTTTTT. Translated, it gives CASSLESRQGGFEKLFF.

The rearrangement links TRBV5-4 to TRBJ1-4, with no clear D. Trimming removed 2 bases from V and 3 bases from J, with 14 bases in between. The CDR3 is 16 residues long. Germline-derived CDR1 and CDR2 are SGHNT and YYREEE (reference sequence). CDR3 sequence: CASSFHREVSNEKLFF. CDR3 in DNA: TGTGCCAGCAGCTTCCATAGGGAGGTATCTAATGAAAAACTGTTTTTT.

The gene calls are TRBV9 and TRBJ2-4; 10 nucleotides match TRBD1. This CDR3 region has 19 residues. The V and J ends lost 3 bases and 0 bases, in that order; junction bases with no gene match: 12. From germline, CDR1 is SGDLS and CDR2 YYNGEE. CDR3 coding DNA: TGTGCCAGCAGCGCGGGGACAGGGGACGGGCTGCTAGCCAAAAACATTCAGTACTTC. Translating it yields CASSAGTGDGLLAKNIQYF.

This chain connects TRBV10-3 to TRBJ2-3; TRBD1 might be the D (5 bases). The V gene's germline CDR1 is ENHRY and CDR2 SYGVKD. The V and J ends lost 5 bases and 2 bases respectively, with 17 bases between them. The CDR3 runs to 16 residues. The chain's CDR3 is CAISFQGTPVTDTQYF. The CDR3 coding sequence is TGTGCCATCAGTTTCCAGGGAACCCCGGTCACAGATACGCAGTATTTT.

This rearrangement joins TRBV10-3 to TRBJ1-4, with 7 bases that match TRBD1. With V trimmed by 3 bases and J by 7 bases, 8 bases remained unmatched. The CDR3 covers 15 residues. Germline V CDR1 and CDR2: ENHRY, SYGVKD. CDR3 DNA sequence: TGTGCCATCAGTGACAGGACAGGACTGGGTGAAAAACTGTTTTTT. It yields the protein CAISDRTGLGEKLFF.

This clone showed up just a few times. The chain recombines TRBV14 with TRBJ2-5, with 7 bases matching TRBD1. The CDR3 covers 16 residues. Germline V gives CDR1 SGHDN, CDR2 FVKESK. After removal of 1 base from V and 2 bases from J, the junction contained 7 bases not matched to a gene. The CDR3 sequence is CASSQVTGATQETQYF. CDR3 DNA: TGTGCCAGCAGCCAAGTAACAGGGGCTACACAAGAGACCCAGTACTTC.

This sequence joins TRBV6-6 and TRBJ1-1, with TRBD1 identical over 8 bases. CDR3 length: 14 residues. V was clipped by 6 bases and J by 4 bases; unmatched bases: 7. Germline V gene lookup returns CDR1 MNHNY and CDR2 SVGAGI (reference sequence). The CDR3 is CASSDTGGGTEAFF. The DNA for the CDR3 is TGTGCCAGCAGCGACACAGGGGGTGGCACTGAAGCTTTCTTT.

CDR3 DNA: TGTGCCAGCAGTCCCCTTAGCAATCAGCCCCAGCATTTT. Its translation is CASSPLSNQPQHF. The J gene is TRBJ1-5, the V gene TRBV2; D unresolved. The CDR3 totals 13 residues. With 5 bases removed from V and 0 bases from J, the gap between germline ends came to 5 bases. CDR1 is SNHLY and CDR2 is FYNNEI in the germline V gene.

The rearrangement joins TRBV28 to TRBJ2-3; D is possibly TRBD2 (7 bases). V lost 2 bases to trimming and J lost 1 base, with 13 bases between them. Germline CDR1 is MDHEN and CDR2 is SYDVKM. The CDR3 runs 16 residues. The chain's CDR3 is CASSLRGAVGTDTQYF. The CDR3 DNA is TGTGCCAGCAGTTTACGGGGGGCAGTGGGCACAGATACGCAGTATTTT.